These 18 T cell receptor beta chains came from one sample sequenced in a study of T cell clonality in common variable immunodeficiency (dated by TCRdb to about 2015). Paper-wide results and their limitations: Reportedly, TCRbeta sequences from CVID had fewer deletions and N-nucleotide insertions, and highly modified clones with 13 or more V deletions were absent from CVID.

The antigens these receptors bind are not known. The method behind the library was the immunoSEQ multiplex PCR assay. TCRdb re-hosts the immuneACCESS table, in-frame sequences only. Its copies lack some clones; in the studies checked, an unresolved V gene accounts for under half of them, and the cause for the rest is not known. The table for this sample lists roughly 30,000 clones, none of them counted only once. The ten largest clones take up 25% to 30% of the sample. The specimen was peripheral blood mononuclear cells. The receptors here all came from a human donor with common variable immunodeficiency.

There are a few counts of this clone. The observed sequence ends 3 residues before the CDR3 terminus, with the missing tail filled in from the germline J gene. The chain joins TRBV6-2 or TRBV6-3 to TRBJ1-6, with TRBD1 matching 11 bases. CDR1 is MNHEY, CDR2 SVGEGT, per germline. This CDR3 is 17 amino acids long. V lost 5 bases and J lost 6; bases outside the gene matches: 9. The CDR3 loop reads CASSTRTGGISNSPLHF. The part of the CDR3 DNA that was read is TGTGCCAGCAGTACTCGGACAGGGGGCATCTCTAATTCACCC.

Many counts were recorded for this clone. Read data end 3 residues before the CDR3 end; the end is taken from the germline J gene. The rearrangement uses TRBV20-1 and TRBJ2-5; TRBD2 matches at 12 bases. J gave up 4 bases and V 5 bases, and 14 bases lay outside the gene matches. Germline V gene lookup returns CDR1 DFQATT and CDR2 SNEGSKA (reference sequence). The CDR3 extends over 17 amino acids. CDR3 DNA (partial): TGCAGTGCTGCAATACTAGCGGGGGGTCACAATCGAGAGACC. This sequence encodes CSAAILAGGHNRET. The full CDR3 reads CSAAILAGGHNRETQYF.

Only a few counts were recorded for this clone. At one boundary the junction diverges from the germline segment, which might be a read error. The sequence runs out 3 residues before the end of the CDR3; the remainder is reconstructed from the germline J gene. The chain is built from TRBV7-9 and TRBJ1-1, with 8 bases lining up with TRBD1. The germline V gene encodes CDR1 SEHNR and CDR2 FQNEAQ (reference sequence). There are 13 residues in the CDR3. The CDR3 loop is CTSSSEWTGEAFF. CDR3 bases read: TGTACCAGCAGCTCAGAATGGACAGGGGAA.

This clone was counted many times. The read falls 3 residues short of the CDR3 end, and the missing part is taken from the germline J gene. The rearrangement joins TRBV5-5 to TRBJ1-2; D remains unclear. Germline V lookup: CDR1 SGHKS, CDR2 YYEKEE (reference sequence). This CDR3 region has 13 residues. Deletions cut 3 bases from V and 1 base from J, with 7 bases between. CDR3 DNA (partial): TGTGCCAGCAGCTCCGGGGTTAACTATGGC. It encodes CASSSGVNYG. The CDR3 as a whole reads CASSSGVNYGYTF.

As for this clone: From the germline J gene comes the end of the CDR3, since the read stops 3 residues before it. The same CDR3 also results from other DNA sequences found in this sample. This chain uses TRBV7-9 with TRBJ1-5, with 10 nucleotides matching TRBD1. CDR1 and CDR2 from the germline V gene are SEHNR and FQNEAQ (reference sequence). V trimming: 5 bases; J trimming: 6 bases; junction bases outside the gene matches: 4. This CDR3 contains 14 residues. The CDR3 is CASSPGQGTQPQHF. CDR3 DNA, as far as it was read: TGTGCCAGCAGCCCGGGACAGGGGACTCAGCCC.

Of note for this clone: The CDR3 end falls 3 residues outside the read, so it is completed with the germline J gene. This rearrangement joins TRBV7-9 to TRBJ2-2, with 9 bases identical to TRBD1. The CDR3 totals 15 residues. V dropped 7 bases and J dropped 6; count of bases not matched to a gene: 9. Germline CDR1 is SEHNR and CDR2 is FQNEAQ (reference sequence). The CDR3 region is CASTIRTGVPGELFF. The sequenced CDR3 bases are TGTGCCAGCACTATTAGGACAGGGGTCCCCGGGGAG.

As to this clone: The read ends 3 residues before the CDR3 terminus; that terminus is restored from the germline J gene. V gene TRBV7-9 combines with J gene TRBJ1-2; 9 nucleotides align to TRBD1. With V trimmed by 5 bases and J by 4 bases, 5 bases remained unmatched. Germline V gene lookup returns CDR1 SEHNR and CDR2 FQNEAQ (reference sequence). CDR3 length: 14 residues. CDR3 sequence: CASSARQGGYGYTF. The sequenced part of the CDR3 DNA is TGTGCCAGCAGCGCCCGACAGGGGGGCTATGGC.

This clone was seen a handful of times. Read data end 3 residues before the CDR3 end; the end is taken from the germline J gene. The gene calls are TRBV19 and TRBJ1-3, with TRBD1 as a possible D gene (6 bases). V lost 5 bases and J 4 bases, leaving 18 bases between the germline ends. The CDR3 sequence is 16 residues long. CDR1 LNHDA and CDR2 SQIVND come from the germline V gene (reference sequence). CDR3 loop: CASSVRSGGHGNTIYF. The CDR3 DNA, read in part, is TGTGCCAGTAGTGTCAGATCCGGGGGGCACGGAAACACC.

This clone was seen more than once but under ten times. The read ends 3 residues early relative to the CDR3; the germline J gene fills the gap. This chain connects TRBV20-1 to TRBJ2-1; 9 nucleotides match TRBD2. Trimming cost V 6 bases and J 5 bases; bases outside gene matches: 8. The germline V gene encodes CDR1 DFQATT and CDR2 SNEGSKA (reference sequence). The CDR3 extends over 14 amino acids. CDR3 in amino acids: CSAPLAGGNNEQFF. The covered CDR3 bases are TGCAGTGCCCCACTCGCGGGGGGGAACAATGAG.

On this clone: With the read ending 3 residues before the CDR3 end, the germline J gene is used to fill in that end. The rearrangement uses TRBV19 and TRBJ2-3; 12 bases are a match to TRBD2. The CDR3 totals 15 residues. Germline values: CDR1 LNHDA, CDR2 SQIVND (reference sequence). With 5 bases clipped from V and 5 bases from J, the junction kept 5 bases outside the gene matches. The CDR3 is CASSGRLAGEDTQYF. Incomplete CDR3 DNA: TGTGCCAGTAGTGGGCGACTAGCGGGGGAAGATACG.

In this sample, this clone turned up many times. The CDR3 is cut off 3 residues early in the read; its end comes from the germline J gene. V usage is TRBV5-4 and J usage is TRBJ2-2; tentative D call: TRBD1 (6 bases). Trimming took off 5 bases at V and 3 bases at J, with 11 bases between the two ends. There are 14 residues in the CDR3. Germline V lookup: CDR1 SGHNT, CDR2 YYREEE (reference sequence). CDR3 sequence reads: CASSRDTYTGELFF. The CDR3 DNA, read in part, is TGTGCCAGCAGTAGGGACACCTACACCGGGGAG.

A note on this clone: Read data end 3 residues before the CDR3 end; the end is taken from the germline J gene. This rearrangement joins TRBV18 to TRBJ1-1; D is possibly TRBD1 (6 bases). Trimming left V 5 bases short and J 1 base short, with 14 bases between. The CDR3 totals 15 residues. Germline V gives CDR1 KGHSH, CDR2 LQKENI. Partial CDR3 DNA: TGTGCCAGCTCAACGGGAGGGGGTCCGAACACTGAA. Translating it yields CASSTGGGPNTE. The CDR3 reads in full as CASSTGGGPNTEAFF.

This clone was detected many times. Germline is not matched at one junction end, which may reflect a read error. The missing CDR3 end, 3 residues past where the read stops, is filled in from the germline J gene. The J gene is TRBJ2-3, the V gene TRBV19; TRBD2 aligns across 13 bases. CDR1 and CDR2 (germline): LNHDA, SQIVND (reference sequence). This CDR3 comprises 15 residues. CDR3 DNA (partial): TGTGCCAGCAGTACGGGACTAGCGGGGCTAGATACG. It translates to CASSTGLAGLDT. The full CDR3 is CASSTGLAGLDTQYF.

At least ten counts were recorded for this clone. The read finishes 3 residues shy of the CDR3 end, and the germline J gene is used to complete it. The rearrangement links TRBV28 to TRBJ1-6; TRBD1 might be the D (6 bases). Trimming shortened V by 6 bases and J by 12 bases, and 18 bases separated the two germline ends. This CDR3 is 14 amino acids long. Germline loops: CDR1 MDHEN, CDR2 SYDVKM. The part of the CDR3 DNA that was read is TGTGCCAGCAGACTCGGGACAACTACAGAACCC. It yields the protein CASRLGTTTEP. The complete CDR3 reads CASRLGTTTEPLHF.

Only a few counts were recorded for this clone. The read ends 3 residues before the CDR3 terminus; that terminus is restored from the germline J gene. The chain recombines TRBV6-2 or TRBV6-3 with TRBJ2-1; TRBD2 matches 15 bases. V shed 8 bases, J shed 8 bases, and the junction held 7 bases outside the gene matches. The CDR3 has 15 amino acids. CDR1 and CDR2 (germline): MNHEY, SVGEGT. CDR3 loop: CASARTSGGADEQFF. Incomplete CDR3 DNA: TGTGCCAGCGCTAGGACTAGCGGGGGGGCCGATGAG.

Many counts were recorded for this clone. The read gets to within 3 residues of the CDR3 end, and the germline J gene fills in the rest. The chain uses TRBV7-9 and TRBJ2-5; perhaps TRBD2 as D (7 bases). Germline CDR1 is SEHNR and CDR2 is FQNEAQ (reference sequence). The CDR3 spans 15 residues. V lost 4 bases to trimming and J lost 5 bases, with 17 bases between them. The CDR3 loop reads CASSSLRRGRETQYF. The part of the CDR3 DNA that was read is TGTGCCAGCAGCTCGCTCCGGCGGGGGCGCGAGACC.

This clone was seen only a few times. Read coverage stops 3 residues before the CDR3 terminus; the germline J gene supplies the remainder. The gene calls are TRBV7-9 and TRBJ1-2; the D gene is possibly TRBD1 (5 bases). V was cut by 1 base and J by 4 bases, with 10 bases left in between. From germline, CDR1 is SEHNR and CDR2 FQNEAQ (reference sequence). The CDR3 runs 14 residues. The CDR3 DNA, read in part, is TGTGCCAGCAGCTTAGGGGGCATCGGCTATGGC. Translated, it gives CASSLGGIGYG. The whole CDR3 region reads CASSLGGIGYGYTF.

This clone was picked up a small number of times. The read ends 3 residues shy of where the CDR3 ends; the end is completed using the germline J gene. V is TRBV30 and J is TRBJ1-5, with D perhaps matching TRBD1 (6 bases). Trimming left V 0 bases short and J 3 bases short, with 15 bases between. The germline CDR1 and CDR2 sequences are GTSNPN and SVGIG (reference sequence). The CDR3 has 16 residues. CDR3 bases read: TGTGCCTGGAGTGTAAGTTTCAGGGGCGCCAATCAGCCC. Translating it yields CAWSVSFRGANQP. The whole CDR3 is CAWSVSFRGANQPQHF.